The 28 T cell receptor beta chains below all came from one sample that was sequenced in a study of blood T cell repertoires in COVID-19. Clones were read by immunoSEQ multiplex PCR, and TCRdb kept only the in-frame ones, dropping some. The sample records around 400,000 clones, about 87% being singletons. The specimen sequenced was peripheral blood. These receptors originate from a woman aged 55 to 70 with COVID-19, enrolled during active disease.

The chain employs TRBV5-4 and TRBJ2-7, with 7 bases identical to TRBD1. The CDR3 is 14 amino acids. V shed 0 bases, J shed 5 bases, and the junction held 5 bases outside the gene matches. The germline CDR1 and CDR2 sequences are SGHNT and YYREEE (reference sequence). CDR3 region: CASSLEGQAHEQYF. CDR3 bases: TGTGCCAGCAGCTTGGAAGGACAGGCCCACGAGCAGTACTTC.

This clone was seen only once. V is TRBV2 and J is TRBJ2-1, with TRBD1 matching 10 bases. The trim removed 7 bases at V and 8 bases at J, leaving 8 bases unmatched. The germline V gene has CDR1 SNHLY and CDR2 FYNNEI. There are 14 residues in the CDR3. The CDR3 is CASTRDRGVDEQFF. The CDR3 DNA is TGTGCCAGCACCCGGGACAGGGGAGTCGATGAGCAGTTCTTC.

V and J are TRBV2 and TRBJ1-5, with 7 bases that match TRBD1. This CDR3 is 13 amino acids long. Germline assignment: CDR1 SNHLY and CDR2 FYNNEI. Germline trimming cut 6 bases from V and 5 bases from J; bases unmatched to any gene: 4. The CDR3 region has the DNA TGTGCCAGCAGCGCCAGGGGGGATCAGCCCCAGCATTTT. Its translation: CASSARGDQPQHF.

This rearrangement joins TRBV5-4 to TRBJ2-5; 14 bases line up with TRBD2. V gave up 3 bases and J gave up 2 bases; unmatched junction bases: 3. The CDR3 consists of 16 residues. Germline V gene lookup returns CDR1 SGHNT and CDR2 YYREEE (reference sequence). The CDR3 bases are TGTGCCAGCAGCTCGGGACTAGCGGGGGCACAAGAGACCCAGTACTTC. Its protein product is CASSSGLAGAQETQYF.

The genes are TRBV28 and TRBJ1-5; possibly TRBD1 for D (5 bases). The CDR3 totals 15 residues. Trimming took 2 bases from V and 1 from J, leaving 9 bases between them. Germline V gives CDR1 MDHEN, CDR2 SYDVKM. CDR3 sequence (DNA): TGTGCCAGCAGTTTACAGGGTTACAGCAATCAGCCCCAGCATTTT. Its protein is CASSLQGYSNQPQHF.

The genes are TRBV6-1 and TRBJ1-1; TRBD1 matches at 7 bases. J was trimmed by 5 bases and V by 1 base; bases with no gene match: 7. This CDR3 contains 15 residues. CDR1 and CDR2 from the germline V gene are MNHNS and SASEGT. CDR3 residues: CASSEEGQVGTEAFF. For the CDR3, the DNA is TGTGCCAGCAGTGAAGAAGGACAGGTAGGGACTGAAGCTTTCTTT.

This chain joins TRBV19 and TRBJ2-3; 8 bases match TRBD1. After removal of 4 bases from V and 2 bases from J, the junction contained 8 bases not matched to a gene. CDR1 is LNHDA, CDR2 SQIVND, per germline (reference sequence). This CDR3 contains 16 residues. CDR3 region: CASSTGQGILTDTQYF. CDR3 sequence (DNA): TGTGCCAGTAGTACCGGACAGGGAATTCTCACAGATACGCAGTATTTT. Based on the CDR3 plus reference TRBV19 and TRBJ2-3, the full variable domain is DGGITQSPKYLFRKEGQNVTLSCEQNLNHDAMYWYRQDPGQGLRLIYYSQIVNDFQKGDIAEGYSVSREKKESFPLTVTSAQKNPTAFYLCASSTGQGILTDTQYFGPGTRLTVL.

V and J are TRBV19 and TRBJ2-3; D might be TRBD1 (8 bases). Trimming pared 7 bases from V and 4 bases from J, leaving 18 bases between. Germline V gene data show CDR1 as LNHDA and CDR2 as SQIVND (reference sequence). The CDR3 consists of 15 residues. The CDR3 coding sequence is TGTGCCAGTACAGTGGGAACAGGGGGGGCAGATACGCAGTATTTT. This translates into CASTVGTGGADTQYF. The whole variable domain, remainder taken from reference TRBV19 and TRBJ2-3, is DGGITQSPKYLFRKEGQNVTLSCEQNLNHDAMYWYRQDPGQGLRLIYYSQIVNDFQKGDIAEGYSVSREKKESFPLTVTSAQKNPTAFYLCASTVGTGGADTQYFGPGTRLTVL.

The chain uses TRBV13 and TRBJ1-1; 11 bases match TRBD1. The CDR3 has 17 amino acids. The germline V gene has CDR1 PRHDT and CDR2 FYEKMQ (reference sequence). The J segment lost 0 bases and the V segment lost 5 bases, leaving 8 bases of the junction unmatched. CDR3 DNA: TGTGCCAGCAGCGTGGACAGGGGGCCGCACATGAACACTGAAGCTTTCTTT. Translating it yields CASSVDRGPHMNTEAFF.

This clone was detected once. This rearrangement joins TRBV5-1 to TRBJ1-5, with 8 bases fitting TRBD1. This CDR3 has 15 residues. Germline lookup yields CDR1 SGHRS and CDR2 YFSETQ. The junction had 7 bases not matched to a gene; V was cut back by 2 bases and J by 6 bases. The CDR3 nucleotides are TGCGCCAGCAGCTTAAGCGGACAGGGTTTTCAGCCCCAGCATTTT. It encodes CASSLSGQGFQPQHF.

CDR3 nucleotide sequence: TGTGCCAGCAGCTACGATAGCTCCTACAATGAGCAGTTCTTC. Protein: CASSYDSSYNEQFF. This rearrangement joins TRBV6-6 to TRBJ2-1, with unresolved D. The V gene's germline CDR1 is MNHNY and CDR2 SVGAGI (reference sequence). The CDR3 length is 14 residues. Deletions cut 6 bases from V and 0 bases from J, with 9 bases between.

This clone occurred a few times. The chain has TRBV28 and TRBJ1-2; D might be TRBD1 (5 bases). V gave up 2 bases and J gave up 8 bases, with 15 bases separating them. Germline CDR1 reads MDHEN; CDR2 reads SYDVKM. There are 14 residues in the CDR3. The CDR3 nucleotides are TGTGCCAGCAGTTTAAGGGCCAGGGCCCTAGGCTACACCTTC. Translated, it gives CASSLRARALGYTF.

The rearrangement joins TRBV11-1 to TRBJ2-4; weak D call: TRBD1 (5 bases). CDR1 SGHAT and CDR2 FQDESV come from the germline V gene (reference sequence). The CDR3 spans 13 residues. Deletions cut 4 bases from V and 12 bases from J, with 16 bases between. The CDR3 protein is CASSSIQGLPQYF. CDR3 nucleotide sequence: TGTGCCAGCAGCTCCATCCAGGGTCTGCCTCAGTACTTC.

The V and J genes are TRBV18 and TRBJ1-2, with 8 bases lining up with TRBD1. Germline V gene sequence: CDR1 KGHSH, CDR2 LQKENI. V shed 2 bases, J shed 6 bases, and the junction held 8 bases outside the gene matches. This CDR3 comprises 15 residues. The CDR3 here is CASSPRQGPGDGYTF. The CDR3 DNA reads TGTGCCAGCTCACCAAGACAGGGGCCAGGGGATGGCTACACCTTC. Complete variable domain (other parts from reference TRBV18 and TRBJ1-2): NAGVMQNPRHLVRRRGQEARLRCSPMKGHSHVYWYRQLPEEGLKFMVYLQKENIIDESGMPKERFSAEFPKEGPSILRIQQVVRGDSAAYFCASSPRQGPGDGYTFGSGTRLTVV.

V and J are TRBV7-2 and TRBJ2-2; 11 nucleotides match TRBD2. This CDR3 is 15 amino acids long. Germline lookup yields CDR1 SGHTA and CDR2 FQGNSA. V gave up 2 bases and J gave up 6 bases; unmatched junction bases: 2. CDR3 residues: CASSLLAGGSGELFF. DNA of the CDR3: TGTGCCAGCAGCTTACTAGCGGGGGGCTCCGGGGAGCTGTTTTTT.

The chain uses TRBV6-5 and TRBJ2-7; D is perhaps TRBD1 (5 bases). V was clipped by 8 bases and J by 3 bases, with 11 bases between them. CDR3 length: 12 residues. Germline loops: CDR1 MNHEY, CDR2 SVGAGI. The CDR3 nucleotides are TGTGCCAGCGCAGGGCAGGGCTACGAGCAGTACTTC. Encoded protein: CASAGQGYEQYF.

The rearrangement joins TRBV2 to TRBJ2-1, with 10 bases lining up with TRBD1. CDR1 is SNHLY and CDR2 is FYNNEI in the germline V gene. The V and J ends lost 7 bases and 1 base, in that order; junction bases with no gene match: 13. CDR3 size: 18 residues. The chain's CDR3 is CASIGTGVFGRSYNEQFF. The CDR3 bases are TGTGCCAGCATTGGGACAGGGGTCTTTGGAAGGTCCTACAATGAGCAGTTCTTC.

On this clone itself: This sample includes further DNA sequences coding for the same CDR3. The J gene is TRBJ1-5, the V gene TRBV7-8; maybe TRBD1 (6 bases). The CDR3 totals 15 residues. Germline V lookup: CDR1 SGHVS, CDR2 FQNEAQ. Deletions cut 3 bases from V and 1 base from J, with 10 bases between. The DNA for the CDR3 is TGTGCCAGCAGCTTGCGGGGGCTAAGCAATCAGCCCCAGCATTTT. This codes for CASSLRGLSNQPQHF.

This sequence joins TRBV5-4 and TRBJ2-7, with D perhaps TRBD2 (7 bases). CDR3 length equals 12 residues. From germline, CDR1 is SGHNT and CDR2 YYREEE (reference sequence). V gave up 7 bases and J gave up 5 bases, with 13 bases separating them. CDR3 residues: CASARGGNEQYF. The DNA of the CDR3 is TGTGCCAGCGCAAGGGGGGGGAACGAGCAGTACTTC.

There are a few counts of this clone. The CDR3 loop reads CASRHRDSVLNYGYTF. In nucleotides, the CDR3 is TGCGCCAGCCGCCACAGGGATTCCGTCTTGAACTATGGCTACACCTTC. The V and J genes are TRBV5-1 and TRBJ1-2, with D possibly being TRBD1 (6 bases). The CDR3 covers 16 residues. CDR1 and CDR2 (germline): SGHRS, YFSETQ. V was clipped by 7 bases and J by 2 bases, with 21 bases between them.

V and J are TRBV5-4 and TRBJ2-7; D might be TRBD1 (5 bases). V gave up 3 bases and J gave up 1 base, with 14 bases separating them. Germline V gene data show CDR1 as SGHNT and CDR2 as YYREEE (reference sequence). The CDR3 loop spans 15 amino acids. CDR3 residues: CASSSDRGASYEQYF. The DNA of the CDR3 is TGTGCCAGCAGCTCTGACAGAGGCGCGTCCTACGAGCAGTACTTC.

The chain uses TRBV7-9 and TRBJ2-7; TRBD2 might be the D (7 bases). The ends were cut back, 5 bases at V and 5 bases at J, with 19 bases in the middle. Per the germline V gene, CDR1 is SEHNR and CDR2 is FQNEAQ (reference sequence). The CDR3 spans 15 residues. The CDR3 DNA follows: TGTGCCAGCAGCCACCCACCAGGGGACTACAACGAGCAGTACTTC. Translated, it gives CASSHPPGDYNEQYF.

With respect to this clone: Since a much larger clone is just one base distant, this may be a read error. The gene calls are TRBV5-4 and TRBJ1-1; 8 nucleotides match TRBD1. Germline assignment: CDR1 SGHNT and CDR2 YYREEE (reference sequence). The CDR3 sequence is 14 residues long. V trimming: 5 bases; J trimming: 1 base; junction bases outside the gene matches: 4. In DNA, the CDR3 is TGTGCCAGCAGTTACACAGGGGGGAACACTGAAGCTTTCTTT. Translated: CASSYTGGNTEAFF.

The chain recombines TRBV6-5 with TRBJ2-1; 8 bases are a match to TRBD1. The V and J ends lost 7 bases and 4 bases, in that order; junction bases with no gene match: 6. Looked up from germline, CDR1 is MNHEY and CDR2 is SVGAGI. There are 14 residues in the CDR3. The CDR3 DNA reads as TGTGCCAGCAAAGAACAGGGGGTTTACAATGAGCAGTTCTTC. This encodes CASKEQGVYNEQFF.

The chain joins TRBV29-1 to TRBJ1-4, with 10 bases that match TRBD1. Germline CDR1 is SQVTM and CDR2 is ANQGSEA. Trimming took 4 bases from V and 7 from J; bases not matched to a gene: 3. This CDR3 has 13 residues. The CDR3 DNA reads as TGCAGCGTTGGAGGGACAGGGGTTGAAAAACTGTTTTTT. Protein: CSVGGTGVEKLFF.

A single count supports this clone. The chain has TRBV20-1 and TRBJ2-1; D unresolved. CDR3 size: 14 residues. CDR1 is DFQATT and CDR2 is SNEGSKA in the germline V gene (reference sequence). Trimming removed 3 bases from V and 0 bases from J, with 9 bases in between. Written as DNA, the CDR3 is TGCAGTGCTAGTCTCGTGCGCTCCTACAATGAGCAGTTCTTC. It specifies CSASLVRSYNEQFF.

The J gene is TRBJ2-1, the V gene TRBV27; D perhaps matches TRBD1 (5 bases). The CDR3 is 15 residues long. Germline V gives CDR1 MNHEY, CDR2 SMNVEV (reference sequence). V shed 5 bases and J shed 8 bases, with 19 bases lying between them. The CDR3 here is CASSGDSTTVDEQFF. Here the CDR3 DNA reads TGTGCCAGCAGTGGAGACAGCACTACGGTGGATGAGCAGTTCTTC.

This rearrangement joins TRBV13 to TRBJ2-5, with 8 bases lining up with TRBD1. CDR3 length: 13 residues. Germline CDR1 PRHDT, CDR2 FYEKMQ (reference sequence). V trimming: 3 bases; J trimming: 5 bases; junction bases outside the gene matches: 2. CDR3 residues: CASSFRQGETQYF. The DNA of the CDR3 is TGTGCCAGCAGCTTTCGACAGGGGGAGACCCAGTACTTC.